This T cell receptor beta chain came from a study of T-cell reconstitution after alpha-beta-depleted transplantation in children. Unique molecular identifiers were used to barcode this TCRbeta library. TCRdb re-called the PCR reads through MiXCR, storing one row per CDR3 protein. In the table there are about 980,000 distinct CDR3 sequences, roughly 29% of which are singletons. Looked up from germline, CDR1 is MNHNS and CDR2 is SASEGT. The CDR3 is made up of 18 amino acids. The trim removed 2 bases at V and 0 bases at J, leaving 10 bases unmatched. The table lists this clonotype with a few counts. The input for sequencing was PBMCs, mostly from graft donor cells, taken 360 days after TCRalphabeta/CD19-depleted stem cell transplant. The receptor was derived from a boy younger than two who had a stem cell transplant for SCID, so the T cells may come from the graft donor. The chain is built from TRBV6-1 and TRBJ1-5; 7 bases are a match to TRBD1. The CDR3 loop is CASSEWRTGLGSNQPQHF. The CDR3 DNA follows: TGTGCCAGCAGTGAATGGAGGACAGGTTTGGGTAGCAATCAGCCCCAGCATTTT.